In this sample, the clone carrying this T cell receptor beta chain turned up a few times. This entry comes from a study of response to subunit inactivated influenza vaccine. The CDR3 is 16 amino acids. V shed 4 bases and J shed 1 base, with 14 bases lying between them. From germline, CDR1 is MNHEY and CDR2 SVGEGT. MiXCR, run by TCRdb on the RT-PCR reads, gives a single entry per CDR3 protein. The sample contains some 540,000 distinct CDR3 sequences, under 30% of which appear only once. This same sample was also part of a study on T cells expressing NK-cell markers. This second study notes: In generating TCR beta cDNA, 5'RACE template switching with UMIs was used. With respect to HCMV, most of the eight sequenced donors were seropositive, and one was seronegative. Over 5 donors carried dominant NKG2C+ clonotypes that made up roughly 1.0-8% of their CD8+ T cells. The CD3+CD56-NKG2C+ fraction of a handful of donors was likewise dominated by these clonotypes. Clarity on HCMV specificity was lacking for the expanded NKG2C+ T cell clones.

This material consisted of CD4+ T cells sorted from PBMCs, taken roughly 13 days after vaccination. The rearrangement joins TRBV6-2 or TRBV6-3 to TRBJ2-1; possibly TRBD1 for D (5 bases). The receptor comes from a man aged 50 or older who received an inactivated influenza vaccine. The CDR3 sequence is CASSSDSLNSYNEQFF. The CDR3 DNA follows: TGTGCCAGCAGTTCTGACAGTTTGAATTCCTACAATGAGCAGTTCTTC.